This paragraph reports one T cell receptor (beta chain). The data were taken from a study of T cell changes during pregnancy in multiple sclerosis. This CDR3 comprises 12 residues. Germline loops: CDR1 GTSNPN, CDR2 SVGIG (reference sequence). Trimming at V came to 5 bases and at J to 5 bases, leaving 3 bases not matched to a gene. The repertoire was sequenced with immunoSEQ multiplex PCR; TCRdb's copy has only in-frame clones and lacks some. The sample holds 60,000 to 95,000 clones, approximately 90% seen once. The chain uses TRBV30 and TRBJ1-5, with 7 nucleotides matching TRBD1. The receptor comes from a female donor with multiple sclerosis, enrolled in a pregnancy study. The sample was CD4+ T cells from peripheral blood mononuclear cells, taken before pregnancy. CDR3 amino acids: CAWSTGDQPQHF. The CDR3 bases are TGTGCCTGGTCAACAGGGGATCAGCCCCAGCATTTT.